This TCR beta chain was recorded in a study of blood T cell repertoires in COVID-19. In the study overall: PBMCs, B-cell-depleted T cells, or T cells were the source of the cDNA or gDNA that made up the material.

TCRdb's copy holds only in-frame clones and misses some; the assay was immunoSEQ multiplex PCR. The sample yields tens of thousands of clones, 74% seen once. The CDR3 runs to 15 residues. Germline V gene data show CDR1 as SGHTA and CDR2 as FQGNSA. Trimming removed 4 bases from V and 9 bases from J; junction bases left unmatched: 7. This clonotype was sampled from a woman of 80 years or more with acute or convalescent COVID-19. The specimen was peripheral blood. The chain carries TRBV7-2 and TRBJ2-7; 15 bases are shared with TRBD2. This CDR3 reads CASSSGTSGRLGQYF. The DNA of the CDR3 is TGTGCCAGCAGCTCCGGGACTAGCGGGAGGCTAGGGCAGTACTTC.